What follows describes a single TCR beta chain. This same CDR3 is encoded by further DNA sequences in the sample. This sample was taken from a study of cytomegalovirus exposure and HLA in healthy donors. With 60 Vbeta and 13 Jbeta primers, the PCR was carried out. Profiled with immunoSEQ multiplex PCR; TCRdb holds only in-frame clones, not every one. The sample holds 130,000 to 150,000 clones, roughly 76% seen once. The germline gives CDR1 MNHEY, CDR2 SVGAGI. The CDR3 contains 13 residues. Trimming removed 6 bases from V and 2 bases from J, with 11 bases in between. The gene calls are TRBV6-5 and TRBJ2-7, with D possibly matching TRBD1 (6 bases). The sequence was collected from a woman in her thirties in good health and CMV-seronegative. The specimen was PBMCs. DNA for the CDR3: TGTGCCAGCAGAGGAACAGGGACCTACGAGCAGTACTTC. It translates to CASRGTGTYEQYF.